A single sample gave rise to the 10 T cell receptor beta chains below, sequenced in a study of regulatory T cells in long-lasting Graves disease. Time point given: newly diagnosed GD, antithyroid drugs for less than 3 months. Extracted PBMC RNA gave rise to the TCR library. Through Arm-PCR of CDR3 regions and iRepertoire HTBI primers, TCR beta libraries were built. MiXCR, run by TCRdb on the multiplex PCR reads, gives a single entry per CDR3 protein. Counted here are a few hundred thousand distinct CDR3 sequences, around 18% occurring once; the ten biggest clones make up around 15%. Another study also made use of these data, one on T cells in Graves' hyperthyroidism and ophthalmopathy.

The sequenced sample was peripheral blood mononuclear cells (PBMCs), obtained at new diagnosis, from a patient treated with antithyroid drugs. The receptor source for this set is a woman between 25 and 40 years old with Graves disease.

The chain links TRBV19 to TRBJ2-3; the match to TRBD1 covers 7 bases. The CDR3 sequence is 15 residues long. With 4 bases clipped from V and 1 base from J, the junction kept 5 bases outside the gene matches. Per the germline V gene, CDR1 is LNHDA and CDR2 is SQIVND (reference sequence). CDR3 protein: CASSNTGTGTDTQYF. The CDR3 DNA is TGTGCCAGTAGTAACACCGGGACAGGCACAGATACGCAGTATTTT.

This clonotype occurred many times. The chain couples TRBV3-1 to TRBJ2-1; 9 bases map to TRBD2. Germline values: CDR1 LGHDT, CDR2 YNNKEL (reference sequence). V trimming: 4 bases; J trimming: 4 bases; junction bases outside the gene matches: 5. The CDR3 has 15 residues. The CDR3 sequence is CASSPGLAGYNEQFF. CDR3 coding DNA: TGTGCCAGCAGCCCCGGTCTAGCGGGGTACAATGAGCAGTTCTTC.

The table lists this clonotype with many counts. The rearrangement links TRBV6-2 or TRBV6-3 to TRBJ2-5, with D maybe TRBD1 (6 bases). This CDR3 is 15 amino acids long. V was trimmed by 0 bases and J by 6 bases, leaving 14 bases between them. Germline V gene lookup returns CDR1 MNHEY and CDR2 SVGEGT. Here the CDR3 reads CASSYSGTSEQTQYF. Here the CDR3 DNA reads TGTGCCAGCAGTTACTCAGGGACATCGGAACAGACCCAGTACTTC.

This sequence joins TRBV5-1 and TRBJ1-2; D unclear. Germline CDR1 and CDR2: SGHRS and YFSETQ. This CDR3 comprises 15 residues. Deletions cut 4 bases from V and 1 base from J, with 14 bases between. This chain's CDR3 is CASSPRVAHNYGYTF. Written as DNA, the CDR3 is TGCGCCAGCAGCCCCCGAGTAGCCCATAACTATGGCTACACCTTC.

This clonotype was counted between two and nine times. A single base separates this from a much larger clone, so it may be a read error. The rearrangement joins TRBV11-2 to TRBJ2-5, with 12 bases identical to TRBD2. Germline V gene lookup returns CDR1 SGHAT and CDR2 FQNNGV. With 2 bases clipped from V and 9 bases from J, the junction kept 25 bases outside the gene matches. The CDR3 is made up of 21 amino acids. The CDR3 spells CASSLTSSSGGAGLFREAQYF. DNA of the CDR3: TGTGCCAGCAGCTTAACTTCGTCTAGCGGGGGGGCCGGCTTATTTCGGGAGGCCCAGTACTTC.

The rearrangement uses TRBV4-1 and TRBJ2-2, with TRBD2 matching 7 bases. The ends lost 3 bases at V and 5 bases at J; junction bases unmatched: 6. Germline V lookup: CDR1 MGHRA, CDR2 YSYEKL. CDR3 length: 15 amino acids. The CDR3 sequence is CASSHPGRGTGELFF. DNA of the CDR3: TGCGCCAGCAGCCACCCAGGGAGGGGTACCGGGGAGCTGTTTTTT.

This clonotype was detected ten times or more. This sequence joins TRBV2 and TRBJ2-5; D may correspond to TRBD1 or TRBD2 (6 bases each). The germline V gene encodes CDR1 SNHLY and CDR2 FYNNEI. V was cut by 2 bases and J by 7 bases, with 17 bases left in between. The CDR3 is 15 residues long. CDR3 region: CASSELRGAAGTQYF. The CDR3 DNA reads TGTGCCAGCAGTGAACTGAGGGGGGCCGCAGGGACCCAGTACTTC.

The chain has TRBV19 and TRBJ2-1; 9 bases are shared with TRBD1. This CDR3 is 13 amino acids long. From germline, CDR1 is LNHDA and CDR2 SQIVND (reference sequence). Trimming cost V 9 bases and J 8 bases; bases outside gene matches: 8. CDR3 coding DNA: TGTGCCAGCTCCAAACAGGGGGCGCATGAGCAGTTCTTC. Protein: CASSKQGAHEQFF.

This clonotype showed up many times. The chain links TRBV11-2 to TRBJ1-2; possibly TRBD1 for D (6 bases). Trimming removed 5 bases from V and 6 bases from J, with 16 bases in between. In germline, CDR1 is SGHAT, CDR2 FQNNGV. There are 14 residues in the CDR3. The chain's CDR3 is CASSGEQGLDGYTF. The CDR3 DNA reads TGTGCCAGCAGCGGAGAACAGGGCCTCGATGGCTACACCTTC.

This clonotype was picked up many times. The V gene is TRBV6-1, the J gene TRBJ2-5; the match to TRBD2 covers 11 bases. The germline CDR1 and CDR2 sequences are MNHNS and SASEGT. Trimming cost V 6 bases and J 3 bases; bases outside gene matches: 12. CDR3 length: 17 amino acids. The CDR3 DNA sequence: TGTGCCAGCAGCGTGTCCAAGGAGACTAGCGGGAAAGAGACCCAGTACTTC. Its protein product is CASSVSKETSGKETQYF.